Shown below are 9 T cell receptor beta chains from a single sample sequenced in a study of blood T cell repertoires in COVID-19. Produced via immunoSEQ multiplex PCR; TCRdb's table is partial and in-frame only. The table includes about 63,000 clones, around 87% detected once. Sequencing was performed on peripheral blood. Receptors were obtained from a man aged 50 to 59 with active COVID-19.

V and J are TRBV18 and TRBJ1-6, with D hard to call. From germline, CDR1 is KGHSH and CDR2 LQKENI. V gave up 6 bases and J gave up 3 bases, with 12 bases separating them. This CDR3 region has 15 residues. The CDR3 DNA reads TGTGCCAGCTCTGCCCGGGGTAGCTATAATTCACCCCTCCACTTT. It translates to CASSARGSYNSPLHF. Combining the CDR3 with reference TRBV18 and TRBJ1-6 gives the whole variable domain NAGVMQNPRHLVRRRGQEARLRCSPMKGHSHVYWYRQLPEEGLKFMVYLQKENIIDESGMPKERFSAEFPKEGPSILRIQQVVRGDSAAYFCASSARGSYNSPLHFGNGTRLTVT.

The V and J genes are TRBV24-1 and TRBJ2-5; perhaps TRBD1 as D (6 bases). Germline V lookup: CDR1 KGHDR, CDR2 SFDVKD. The V gene lost 0 bases and the J gene lost 2 bases, with 9 bases spanning the gap. This CDR3 is built from 15 residues. The CDR3 bases are TGTGCCACCAGTGATTTGCTAAGGGGGCAAGAGACCCAGTACTTC. Residues: CATSDLLRGQETQYF.

This clone was counted between two and nine times. The rearrangement joins TRBV27 to TRBJ2-7; 9 bases map to TRBD1. V lost 5 bases to trimming and J lost 11 bases; unmatched junction nucleotides: 7. CDR1 and CDR2 (germline): MNHEY, SMNVEV (reference sequence). The CDR3 loop spans 12 amino acids. The CDR3: CASSRTGGLEYF. CDR3 nucleotides: TGTGCCAGCAGTCGTACAGGGGGCCTGGAGTACTTC.

The chain couples TRBV20-1 to TRBJ1-5; no definite D call. Trimming took off 3 bases at V and 15 bases at J, with 15 bases between the two ends. Per the germline V gene, CDR1 is DFQATT and CDR2 is SNEGSKA (reference sequence). The CDR3 runs 11 residues. CDR3: CSASDPRERHF. CDR3 coding DNA: TGCAGTGCTAGTGACCCCCGGGAACGGCATTTT.

The V gene is TRBV28, the J gene TRBJ2-1; the match to TRBD1 covers 8 bases. The CDR3 runs to 13 residues. J gave up 10 bases and V 5 bases, and 7 bases lay outside the gene matches. Per germline, CDR1 MDHEN and CDR2 SYDVKM. DNA of the CDR3: TGTGCCAGCAGTAAAGCCAGGGGGCCAGAGCAGTTCTTC. Protein: CASSKARGPEQFF.

The V call is TRBV7-2, the J call TRBJ2-2; D may be TRBD2 (6 bases). Trimming took 2 bases from V and 3 from J, leaving 13 bases between them. The V gene's germline CDR1 is SGHTA and CDR2 FQGNSA. The CDR3 totals 16 residues. Here the CDR3 DNA reads TGTGCCAGCAGCTTATTCCTAGCGAGAGACACCGGGGAGCTGTTTTTT. It encodes CASSLFLARDTGELFF.

The chain recombines TRBV10-3 with TRBJ2-1, with 9 bases fitting TRBD1. The germline gives CDR1 ENHRY, CDR2 SYGVKD. Losses at the gene ends were 3 bases for V and 8 bases for J; bases not matched to a gene: 11. The CDR3 is 16 residues long. The CDR3 protein is CAISEEGQGSRDEQFF. In nucleotides, the CDR3 is TGTGCCATCAGTGAAGAGGGACAGGGTTCCCGCGATGAGCAGTTCTTC.

This rearrangement joins TRBV27 to TRBJ1-5; D gene uncertain. V was pared by 1 base and J by 4 bases, with 5 bases between. The CDR3 length is 13 residues. The germline V gene has CDR1 MNHEY and CDR2 SMNVEV (reference sequence). CDR3 region: CASSLLENQPQHF. The CDR3 region has the DNA TGTGCCAGCAGTTTATTGGAGAATCAGCCCCAGCATTTT.

This chain connects TRBV19 to TRBJ1-4, with D possibly being TRBD1 (6 bases). Deletions cut 6 bases from V and 8 bases from J, with 10 bases between. The CDR3 sequence is 12 residues long. The germline gives CDR1 LNHDA, CDR2 SQIVND (reference sequence). The CDR3 region is CASRTGKEKLFF. The DNA for the CDR3 is TGTGCCAGTAGAACAGGGAAGGAAAAACTGTTTTTT.